This T cell receptor (beta chain) is from a study of shared clonotypes between healthy human individuals. Study-wide points: The naive CD4 repertoires of four donors were compared, and around 5% of clonotypes were shared.

Comments on this clone: The antigen is unknown.

The naive CD8 subset, CD45RO-negative cells positively selected for CCR7, excluded terminally differentiated effector memory CD45RA+ cells. Generated by immunoSEQ multiplex PCR, the TCRdb table keeps only in-frame clones and is missing some. This table has 2 million to 2.5 million clones, about 95% appearing once. The CDR3 sequence is 15 residues long. Germline CDR1 and CDR2: MNHEY and SVGAGI. Trimming shortened V by 2 bases and J by 4 bases, and 14 bases separated the two germline ends. This sequence joins TRBV6-5 and TRBJ1-1; D gene uncertain. Specimen: naive CD8+ T cells sorted from blood. The TCR comes from a man aged 18 to 29 in good health. CDR3 coding DNA: TGTGCCAGCAGTTACCGCCAGTCCATGAGCACTGAAGCTTTCTTT. This encodes CASSYRQSMSTEAFF.